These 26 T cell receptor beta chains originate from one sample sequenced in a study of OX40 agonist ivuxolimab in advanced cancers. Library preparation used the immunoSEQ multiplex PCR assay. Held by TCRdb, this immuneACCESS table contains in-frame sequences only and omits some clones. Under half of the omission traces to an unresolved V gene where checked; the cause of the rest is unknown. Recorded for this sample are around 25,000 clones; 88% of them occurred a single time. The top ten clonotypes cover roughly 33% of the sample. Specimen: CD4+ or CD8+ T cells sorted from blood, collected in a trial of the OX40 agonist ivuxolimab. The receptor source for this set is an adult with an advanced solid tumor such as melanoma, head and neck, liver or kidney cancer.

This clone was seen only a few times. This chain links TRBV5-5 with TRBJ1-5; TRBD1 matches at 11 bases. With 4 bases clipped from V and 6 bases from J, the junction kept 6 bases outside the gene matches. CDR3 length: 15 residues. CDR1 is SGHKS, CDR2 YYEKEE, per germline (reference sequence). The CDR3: CASSTWTGGSQPQHF. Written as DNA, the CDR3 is TGTGCCAGCAGCACCTGGACAGGGGGCAGTCAGCCCCAGCATTTT.

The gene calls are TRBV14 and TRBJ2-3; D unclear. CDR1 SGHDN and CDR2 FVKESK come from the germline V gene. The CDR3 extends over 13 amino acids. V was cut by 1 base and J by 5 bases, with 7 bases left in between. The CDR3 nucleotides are TGTGCCAGCAGCCAAGTAGTGGTAGATACGCAGTATTTT. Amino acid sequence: CASSQVVVDTQYF.

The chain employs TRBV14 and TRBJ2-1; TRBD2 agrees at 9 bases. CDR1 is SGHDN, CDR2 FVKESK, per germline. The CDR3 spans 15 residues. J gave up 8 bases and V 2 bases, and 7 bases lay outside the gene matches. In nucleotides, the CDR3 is TGTGCCAGCAGCCAATTTAGCGGGAGTTTCGATGAGCAGTTCTTC. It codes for CASSQFSGSFDEQFF. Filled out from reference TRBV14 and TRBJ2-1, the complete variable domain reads EAGVTQFPSHSVIEKGQTVTLRCDPISGHDNLYWYRRVMGKEIKFLLHFVKESKQDESGMPNNRFLAERTGGTYSTLKVQPAELEDSGVYFCASSQFSGSFDEQFFGPGTRLTVL.

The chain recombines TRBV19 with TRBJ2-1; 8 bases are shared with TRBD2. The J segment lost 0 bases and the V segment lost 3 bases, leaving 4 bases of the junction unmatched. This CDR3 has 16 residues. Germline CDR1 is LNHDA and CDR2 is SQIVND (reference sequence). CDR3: CASSIIAGRSYNEQFF. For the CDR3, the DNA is TGTGCCAGTAGTATCATAGCGGGGCGCTCCTACAATGAGCAGTTCTTC.

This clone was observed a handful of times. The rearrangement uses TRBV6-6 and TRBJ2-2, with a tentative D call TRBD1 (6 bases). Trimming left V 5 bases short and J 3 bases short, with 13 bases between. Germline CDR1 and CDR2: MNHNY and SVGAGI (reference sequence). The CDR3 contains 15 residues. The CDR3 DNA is TGTGCCAGCAGTAACACAGGGATTTACACCGGGGAGCTGTTTTTT. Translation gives CASSNTGIYTGELFF.

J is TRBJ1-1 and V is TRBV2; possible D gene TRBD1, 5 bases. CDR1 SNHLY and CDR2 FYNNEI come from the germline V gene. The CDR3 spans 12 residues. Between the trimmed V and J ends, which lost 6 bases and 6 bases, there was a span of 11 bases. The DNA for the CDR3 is TGTGCCAGCAGAAACGACAGATCTGAAGCTTTCTTT. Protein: CASRNDRSEAFF.

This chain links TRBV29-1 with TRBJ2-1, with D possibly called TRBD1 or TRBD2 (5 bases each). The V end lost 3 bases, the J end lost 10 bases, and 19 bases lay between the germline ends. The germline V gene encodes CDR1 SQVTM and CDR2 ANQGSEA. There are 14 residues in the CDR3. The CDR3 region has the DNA TGCAGCGTTGAGAGGGGACCAGCAGACACAGAGCAGTTCTTC. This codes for CSVERGPADTEQFF.

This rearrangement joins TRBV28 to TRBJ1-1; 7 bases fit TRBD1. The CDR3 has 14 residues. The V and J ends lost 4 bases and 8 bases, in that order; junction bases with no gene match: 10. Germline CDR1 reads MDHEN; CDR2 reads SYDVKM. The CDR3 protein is CASSYGQVSHEAFF. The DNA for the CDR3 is TGTGCCAGCAGTTACGGACAGGTCTCCCACGAAGCTTTCTTT.

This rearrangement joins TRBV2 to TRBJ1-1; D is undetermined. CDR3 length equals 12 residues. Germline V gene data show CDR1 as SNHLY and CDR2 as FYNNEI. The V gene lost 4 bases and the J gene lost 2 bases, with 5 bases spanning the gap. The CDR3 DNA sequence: TGTGCCAGCAGTGTCCCTAACACTGAAGCTTTCTTT. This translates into CASSVPNTEAFF.

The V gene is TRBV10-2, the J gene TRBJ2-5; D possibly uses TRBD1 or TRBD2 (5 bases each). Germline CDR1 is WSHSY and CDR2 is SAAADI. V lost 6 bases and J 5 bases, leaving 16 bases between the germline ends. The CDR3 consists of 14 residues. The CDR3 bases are TGCGCCAGCAGGGGACGGAGAAATGTTGAGACCCAGTACTTC. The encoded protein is CASRGRRNVETQYF.

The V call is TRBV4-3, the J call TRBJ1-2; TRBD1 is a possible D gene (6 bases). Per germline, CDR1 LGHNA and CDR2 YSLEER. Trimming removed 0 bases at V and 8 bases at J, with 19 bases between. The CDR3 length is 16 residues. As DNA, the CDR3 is TGCGCCAGCAGCCAAGATAACAGGGAGGGTTTTGGCGGCTACACCTTC. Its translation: CASSQDNREGFGGYTF.

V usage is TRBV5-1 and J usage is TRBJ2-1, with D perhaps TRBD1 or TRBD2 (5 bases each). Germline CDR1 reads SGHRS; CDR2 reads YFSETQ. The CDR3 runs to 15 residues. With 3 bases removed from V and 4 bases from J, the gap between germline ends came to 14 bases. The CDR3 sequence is CASSSSGTSYNEQFF. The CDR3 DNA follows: TGCGCCAGCAGCTCCTCCGGGACCAGTTACAATGAGCAGTTCTTC.

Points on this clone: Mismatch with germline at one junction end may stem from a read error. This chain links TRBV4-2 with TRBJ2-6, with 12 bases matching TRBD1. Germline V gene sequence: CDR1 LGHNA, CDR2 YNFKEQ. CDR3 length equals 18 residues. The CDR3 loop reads CAGSLRGQGASGANVLTF. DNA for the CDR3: TGTGCCGGCAGCCTCAGGGGACAGGGGGCTTCTGGGGCCAACGTCCTGACTTTC.

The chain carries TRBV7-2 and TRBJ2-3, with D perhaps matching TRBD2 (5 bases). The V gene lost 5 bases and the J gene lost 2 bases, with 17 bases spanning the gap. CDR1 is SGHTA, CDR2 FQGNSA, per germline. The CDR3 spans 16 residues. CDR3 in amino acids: CASSPSRGRTTDTQYF. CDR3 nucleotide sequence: TGTGCCAGCAGCCCATCACGGGGTAGGACCACAGATACGCAGTATTTT. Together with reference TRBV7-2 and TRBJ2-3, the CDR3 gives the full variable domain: GAGVSQSPSNKVTEKGKDVELRCDPISGHTALYWYRQSLGQGLEFLIYFQGNSAPDKSGLPSDRFSAERTGGSVSTLTIQRTQQEDSAVYLCASSPSRGRTTDTQYFGPGTRLTVL.

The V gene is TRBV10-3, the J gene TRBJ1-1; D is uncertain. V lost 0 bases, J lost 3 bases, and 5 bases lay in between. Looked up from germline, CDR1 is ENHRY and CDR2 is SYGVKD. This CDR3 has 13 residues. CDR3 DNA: TGTGCCATCAGTGAGTCGAGGGACACTGAAGCTTTCTTT. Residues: CAISESRDTEAFF.

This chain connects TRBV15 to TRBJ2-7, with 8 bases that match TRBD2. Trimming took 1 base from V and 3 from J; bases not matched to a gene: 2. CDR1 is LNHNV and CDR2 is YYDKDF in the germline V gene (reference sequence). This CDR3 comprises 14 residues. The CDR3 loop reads CATSRAGGNYEQYF. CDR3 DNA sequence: TGTGCCACCAGCAGAGCGGGGGGGAACTACGAGCAGTACTTC.

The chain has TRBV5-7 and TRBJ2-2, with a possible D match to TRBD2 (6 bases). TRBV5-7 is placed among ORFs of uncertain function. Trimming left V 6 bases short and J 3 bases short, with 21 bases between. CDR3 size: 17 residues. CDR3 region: CASNVALGLRDTGELFF. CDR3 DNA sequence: TGTGCCAGCAATGTTGCCCTGGGACTTCGCGACACCGGGGAGCTGTTTTTT.

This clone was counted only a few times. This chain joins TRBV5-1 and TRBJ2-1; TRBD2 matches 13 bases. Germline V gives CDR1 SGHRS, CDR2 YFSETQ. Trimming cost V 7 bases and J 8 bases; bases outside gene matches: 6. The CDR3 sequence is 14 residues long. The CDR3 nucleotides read TGCGCCAGCCGGAGGACTAGCGGGAGCGATGAGCAGTTCTTC. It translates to CASRRTSGSDEQFF.

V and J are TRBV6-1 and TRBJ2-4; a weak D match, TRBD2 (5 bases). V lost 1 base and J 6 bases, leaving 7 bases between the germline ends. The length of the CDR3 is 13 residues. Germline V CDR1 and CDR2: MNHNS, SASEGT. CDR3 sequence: CASSEVAGNIQYF. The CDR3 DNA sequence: TGTGCCAGCAGTGAAGTCGCGGGAAACATTCAGTACTTC.

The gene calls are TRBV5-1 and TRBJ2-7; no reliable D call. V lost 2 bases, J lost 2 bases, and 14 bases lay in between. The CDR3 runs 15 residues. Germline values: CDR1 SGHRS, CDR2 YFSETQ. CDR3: CASSFLSNAAYEQYF. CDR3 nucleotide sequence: TGCGCCAGCAGCTTCCTATCCAACGCCGCCTACGAGCAGTACTTC.

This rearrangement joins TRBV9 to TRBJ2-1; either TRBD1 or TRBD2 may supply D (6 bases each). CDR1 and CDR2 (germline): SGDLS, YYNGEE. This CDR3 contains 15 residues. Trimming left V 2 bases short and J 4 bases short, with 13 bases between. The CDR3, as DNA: TGTGCCAGCAGCGTTAGCGGAGGGGGGTACAATGAGCAGTTCTTC. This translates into CASSVSGGGYNEQFF.

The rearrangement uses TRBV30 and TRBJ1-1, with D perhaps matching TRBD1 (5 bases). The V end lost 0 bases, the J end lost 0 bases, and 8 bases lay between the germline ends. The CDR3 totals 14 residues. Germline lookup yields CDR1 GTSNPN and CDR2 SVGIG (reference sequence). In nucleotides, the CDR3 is TGTGCCTGGAGTGTGAAGGGGATGAACACTGAAGCTTTCTTT. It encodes CAWSVKGMNTEAFF. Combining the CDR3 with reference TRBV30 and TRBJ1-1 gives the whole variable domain SQTIHQWPATLVQPVGSPLSLECTVEGTSNPNLYWYRQAAGRGLQLLFYSVGIGQISSEVPQNLSASRPQDRQFILSSKKLLLSDSGFYLCAWSVKGMNTEAFFGQGTRLTVV.

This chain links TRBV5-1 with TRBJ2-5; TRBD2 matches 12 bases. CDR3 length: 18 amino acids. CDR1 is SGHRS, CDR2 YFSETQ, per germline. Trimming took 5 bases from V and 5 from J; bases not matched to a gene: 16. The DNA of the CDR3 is TGCGCCAGCAGTGAGGGACTAGCGGGTTATCCCCCGCCGGAGACCCAGTACTTC. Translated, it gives CASSEGLAGYPPPETQYF.

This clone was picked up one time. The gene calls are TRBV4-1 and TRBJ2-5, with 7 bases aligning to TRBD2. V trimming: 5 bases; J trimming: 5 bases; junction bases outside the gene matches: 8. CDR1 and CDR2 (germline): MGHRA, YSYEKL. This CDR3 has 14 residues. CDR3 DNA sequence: TGCGCCAGCAGCTCCCGGACTAGAGAGGAGACCCAGTACTTC. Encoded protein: CASSSRTREETQYF.

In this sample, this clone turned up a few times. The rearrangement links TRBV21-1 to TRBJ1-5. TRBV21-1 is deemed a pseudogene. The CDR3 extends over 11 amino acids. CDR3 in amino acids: CASSKRQPQHF. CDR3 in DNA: TGTGCCAGCAGCAAGCGACAGCCCCAGCATTTT.

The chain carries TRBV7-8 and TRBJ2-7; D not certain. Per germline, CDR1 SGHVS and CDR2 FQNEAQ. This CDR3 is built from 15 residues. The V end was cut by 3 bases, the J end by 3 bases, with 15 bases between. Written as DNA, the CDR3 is TGTGCCAGCAGCTTCCGACCAGAAGAGTTCTACGAGCAGTACTTC. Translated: CASSFRPEEFYEQYF.